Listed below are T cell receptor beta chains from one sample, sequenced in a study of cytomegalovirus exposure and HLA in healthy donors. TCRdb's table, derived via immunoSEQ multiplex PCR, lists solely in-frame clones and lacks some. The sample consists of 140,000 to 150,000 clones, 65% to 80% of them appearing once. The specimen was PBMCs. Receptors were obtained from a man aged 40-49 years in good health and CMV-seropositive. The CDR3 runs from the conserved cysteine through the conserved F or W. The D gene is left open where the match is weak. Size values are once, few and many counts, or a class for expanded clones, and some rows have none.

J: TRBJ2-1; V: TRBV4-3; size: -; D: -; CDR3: CASSPLGTPTNEQFF; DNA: TGCGCCAGCAGCCCTCTCGGGACTCCGACAAATGAGCAGTTCTTC
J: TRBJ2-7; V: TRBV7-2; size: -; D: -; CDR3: CASSAYRVPSYEQYF; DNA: TGTGCCAGCAGCGCGTACAGGGTGCCCTCCTACGAGCAGTACTTC
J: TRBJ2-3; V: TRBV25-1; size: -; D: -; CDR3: CASSADWDTQYF; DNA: TGTGCCAGCAGTGCGGACTGGGATACGCAGTATTTT
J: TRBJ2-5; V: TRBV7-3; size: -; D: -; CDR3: CASSLGPQIEETQYF; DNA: TGTGCCAGCAGCTTAGGCCCACAAATCGAAGAGACCCAGTACTTC
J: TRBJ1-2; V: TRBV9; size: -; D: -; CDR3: CASSVDQGYGYTF; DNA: TGTGCCAGCAGCGTAGATCAGGGCTATGGCTACACCTTC
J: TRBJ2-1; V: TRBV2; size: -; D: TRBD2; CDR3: CASSHVAGGDNEQFF; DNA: TGTGCCAGCTCCCACGTAGCGGGAGGAGACAATGAGCAGTTCTTC
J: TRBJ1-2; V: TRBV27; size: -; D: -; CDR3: CASSQGAGHGYTF; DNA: TGTGCCAGCAGCCAAGGGGCAGGGCATGGCTACACCTTC
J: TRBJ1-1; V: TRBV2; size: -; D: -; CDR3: CASSPDSLLMNTEAFF; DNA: TGTGCCAGCAGTCCTGACAGTTTGCTGATGAACACTGAAGCTTTCTTT
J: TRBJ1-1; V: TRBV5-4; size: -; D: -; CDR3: CASSLAPGLQNTEAFF; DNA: TGTGCCAGCAGCTTGGCGCCGGGACTCCAGAACACTGAAGCTTTCTTT
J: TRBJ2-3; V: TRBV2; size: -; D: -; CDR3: CASSRTVSTDTQYF; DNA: TGTGCCAGCAGCAGAACAGTTAGCACAGATACGCAGTATTTT
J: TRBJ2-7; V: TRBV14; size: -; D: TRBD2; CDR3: CASSHVGAGTRQYF; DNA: TGTGCCAGCAGCCACGTCGGAGCGGGAACGAGGCAGTACTTC
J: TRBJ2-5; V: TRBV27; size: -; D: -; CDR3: CASSHAGKETQYF; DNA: TGTGCCAGCAGCCACGCCGGGAAAGAGACCCAGTACTTC
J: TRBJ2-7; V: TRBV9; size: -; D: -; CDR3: CASSVEQGPYEQYF; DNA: TGTGCCAGCAGCGTAGAGCAGGGCCCCTACGAGCAGTACTTC
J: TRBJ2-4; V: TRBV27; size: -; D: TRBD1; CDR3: CASSPSTGRNIQYF; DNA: TGTGCCAGCAGTCCGTCGACAGGGAGAAACATTCAGTACTTC
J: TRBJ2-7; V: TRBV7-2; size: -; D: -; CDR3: CASSLARVNYEQYF; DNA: TGTGCCAGCAGCTTAGCGAGGGTCAACTACGAGCAGTACTTC
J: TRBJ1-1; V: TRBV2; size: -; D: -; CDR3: CAGSREVRNKAFF; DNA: TGTGCCGGCAGCCGAGAGGTTCGCAACAAAGCTTTCTTT
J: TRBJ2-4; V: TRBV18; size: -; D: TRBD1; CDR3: CASSPQGVEKNIQYF; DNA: TGTGCCAGCTCCCCACAGGGGGTAGAGAAAAACATTCAGTACTTC
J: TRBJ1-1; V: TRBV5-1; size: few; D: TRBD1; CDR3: CASSLVDRGTEAFF; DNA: TGCGCCAGCAGCCTGGTAGACAGGGGCACTGAAGCTTTCTTT
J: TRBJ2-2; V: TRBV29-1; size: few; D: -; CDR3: CSVVIVGGELFF; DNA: TGCAGCGTTGTAATAGTTGGCGGGGAGCTGTTTTTT
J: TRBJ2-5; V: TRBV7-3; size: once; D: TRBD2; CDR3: CASSLTSGGPGETQYF; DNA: TGTGCCAGCAGCTTAACGTCGGGGGGGCCAGGAGAGACCCAGTACTTC
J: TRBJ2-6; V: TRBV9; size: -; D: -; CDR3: CASSAWGSHRSGANGLTF; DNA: TGTGCCAGCAGCGCGTGGGGATCCCACCGCTCTGGGGCCAACGGCCTGACTTTC
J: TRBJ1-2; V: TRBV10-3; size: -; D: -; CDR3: CAISEPTERYGYTF; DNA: TGTGCCATCAGTGAGCCGACAGAGCGCTATGGCTACACCTTC